The clone carrying this T cell receptor beta chain was found a few times. Trimming pared 3 bases from V and 0 bases from J, leaving 12 bases between. The CDR3 runs 16 residues. Germline CDR1 is KGHSH and CDR2 is LQKENI. TCRdb reanalysed the 5' RACE reads using MiXCR and keeps one entry per CDR3 protein. The data show 200,000 to 250,000 distinct CDR3 sequences, 5.5% to 7.5% seen once. The data were obtained in a study of identical twins. These records were also assigned to another study, of T cells expressing NK-cell markers. According to that study: An anti-gamma-delta TCR antibody confined sorting to alpha-beta TCR T cells across several of the experiments.

The chain links TRBV18 to TRBJ1-5; D may be TRBD1 (5 bases). Source material: CD8+ T cells sorted from blood. The receptor was isolated from a woman aged 18 to 35 in good health. The CDR3 here is CASSPRGPFSNQPQHF. CDR3 DNA: TGTGCCAGCTCACCGCGGGGCCCCTTTAGCAATCAGCCCCAGCATTTT.